The 2 T cell receptor beta chains in this list originate from one sample, sequenced in a study of OX40 agonist ivuxolimab in advanced cancers. The method behind the library was the immunoSEQ multiplex PCR assay. TCRdb's version of the immuneACCESS table is confined to in-frame rearrangements and falls short of the full clone set. An unresolved V gene accounts for under half of the shortfall where checked; the remainder is of unknown origin. The sample profile shows roughly 20,000 clones; about 86% of them were found once. The top ten constitute about 3.7% of the sample. Sequenced material: CD4+ or CD8+ T cells sorted from blood, taken in a trial of the OX40 agonist ivuxolimab. The receptors were gathered from an adult with an advanced solid tumor such as melanoma, head and neck, liver or kidney cancer.

The genes are TRBV19 and TRBJ1-5, with 12 bases aligning to TRBD1. The germline V gene has CDR1 LNHDA and CDR2 SQIVND (reference sequence). There are 14 residues in the CDR3. The V and J ends lost 7 bases and 8 bases, in that order; junction bases with no gene match: 6. The CDR3, as DNA: TGTGCCAGTATGGGGACAGGGGGCGTAAAGCCCCAGCATTTT. Amino acids: CASMGTGGVKPQHF.

The V gene is TRBV19, the J gene TRBJ2-7, with D perhaps being TRBD1 or TRBD2 (5 bases each). The CDR3 sequence is 16 residues long. V was shortened by 0 bases and J by 7 bases, with 19 bases between the two germline ends. The germline V gene encodes CDR1 LNHDA and CDR2 SQIVND (reference sequence). CDR3 region: CASSIDLRGRSGEQYF. CDR3 coding DNA: TGTGCCAGTAGTATAGATCTGAGGGGCCGCTCGGGGGAGCAGTACTTC.